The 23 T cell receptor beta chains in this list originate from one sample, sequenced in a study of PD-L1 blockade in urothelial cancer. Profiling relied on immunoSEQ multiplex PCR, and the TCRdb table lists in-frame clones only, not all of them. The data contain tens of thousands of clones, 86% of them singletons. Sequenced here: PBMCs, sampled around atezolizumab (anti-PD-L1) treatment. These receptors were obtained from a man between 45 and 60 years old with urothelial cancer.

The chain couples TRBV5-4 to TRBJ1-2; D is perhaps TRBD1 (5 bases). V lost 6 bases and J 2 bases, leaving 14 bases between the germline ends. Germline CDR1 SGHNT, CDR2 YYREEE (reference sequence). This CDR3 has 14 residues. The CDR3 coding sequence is TGTGCCAGCACCCGGGACGGGGGAAACTATGGCTACACCTTC. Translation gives CASTRDGGNYGYTF.

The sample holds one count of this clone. CDR3 in DNA: TGTGCCAGCAGTGAATTAACAGGGCGGAGTGAAAAACTGTTTTTT. Protein: CASSELTGRSEKLFF. The V gene is TRBV6-1, the J gene TRBJ1-4; maybe TRBD1 (6 bases). The CDR3 totals 15 residues. Trimming removed 2 bases from V and 7 bases from J, with 14 bases in between. CDR1 is MNHNS, CDR2 SASEGT, per germline.

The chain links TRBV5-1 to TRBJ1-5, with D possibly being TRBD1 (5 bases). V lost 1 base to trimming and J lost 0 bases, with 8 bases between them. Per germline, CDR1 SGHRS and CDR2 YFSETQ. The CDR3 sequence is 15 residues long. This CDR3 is CASSLWGDSNQPQHF. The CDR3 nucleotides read TGCGCCAGCAGCTTGTGGGGGGATAGCAATCAGCCCCAGCATTTT.

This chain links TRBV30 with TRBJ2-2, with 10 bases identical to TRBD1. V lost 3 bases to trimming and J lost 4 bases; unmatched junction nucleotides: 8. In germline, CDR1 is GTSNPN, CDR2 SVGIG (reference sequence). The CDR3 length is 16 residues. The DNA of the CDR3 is TGTGCCTGGAGCCAACACTGGGACAGGGGCACCGGGGAGCTGTTTTTT. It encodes CAWSQHWDRGTGELFF.

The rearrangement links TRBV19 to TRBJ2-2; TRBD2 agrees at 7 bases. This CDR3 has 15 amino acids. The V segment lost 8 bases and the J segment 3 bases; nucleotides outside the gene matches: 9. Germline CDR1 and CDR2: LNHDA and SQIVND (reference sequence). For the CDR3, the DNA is TGTGCCAGTCGGGGGGACTTCGAATACACCGGGGAGCTGTTTTTT. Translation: CASRGDFEYTGELFF.

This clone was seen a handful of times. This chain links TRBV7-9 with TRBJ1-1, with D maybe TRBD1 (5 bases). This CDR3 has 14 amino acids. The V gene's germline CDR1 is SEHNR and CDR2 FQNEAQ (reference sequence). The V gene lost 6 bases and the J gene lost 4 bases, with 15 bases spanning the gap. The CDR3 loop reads CASRSSGRGTEAFF. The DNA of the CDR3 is TGTGCCAGCAGATCCTCAGGGAGGGGCACTGAAGCTTTCTTT.

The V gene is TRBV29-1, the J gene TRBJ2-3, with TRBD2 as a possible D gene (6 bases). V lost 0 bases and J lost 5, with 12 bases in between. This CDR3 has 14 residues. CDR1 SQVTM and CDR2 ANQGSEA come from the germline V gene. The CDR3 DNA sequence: TGCAGCGTTGAAGATATGAGGAGGGGAGATACGCAGTATTTT. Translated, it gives CSVEDMRRGDTQYF.

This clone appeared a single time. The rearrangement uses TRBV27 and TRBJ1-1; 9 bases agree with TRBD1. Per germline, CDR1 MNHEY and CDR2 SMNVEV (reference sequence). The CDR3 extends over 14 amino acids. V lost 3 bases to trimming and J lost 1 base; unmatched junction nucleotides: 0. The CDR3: CASSLTGGNTEAFF. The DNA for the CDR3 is TGTGCCAGCAGTTTGACAGGGGGGAACACTGAAGCTTTCTTT.

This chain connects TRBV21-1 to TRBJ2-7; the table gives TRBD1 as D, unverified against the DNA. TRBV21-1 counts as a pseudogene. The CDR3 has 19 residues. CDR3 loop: CASSKARDRGYEITYEQYF. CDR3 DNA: TGTGCCAGCAGCAAAGCCCGGGACAGGGGTTATGAGATCACCTACGAGCAGTACTTC.

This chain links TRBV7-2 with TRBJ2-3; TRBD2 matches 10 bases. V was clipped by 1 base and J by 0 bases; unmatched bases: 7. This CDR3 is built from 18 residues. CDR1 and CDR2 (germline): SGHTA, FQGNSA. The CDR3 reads CASSLVFASGSSTDTQYF. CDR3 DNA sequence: TGTGCCAGCAGCTTAGTTTTTGCTAGCGGGAGCAGCACAGATACGCAGTATTTT.

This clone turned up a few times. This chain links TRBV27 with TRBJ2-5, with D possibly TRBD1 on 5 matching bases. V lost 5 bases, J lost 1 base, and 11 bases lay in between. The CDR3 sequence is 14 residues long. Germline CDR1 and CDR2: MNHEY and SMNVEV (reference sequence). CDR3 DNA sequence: TGTGCCAGCAGTCCGACCGACAGCCAAGAGACCCAGTACTTC. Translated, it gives CASSPTDSQETQYF.

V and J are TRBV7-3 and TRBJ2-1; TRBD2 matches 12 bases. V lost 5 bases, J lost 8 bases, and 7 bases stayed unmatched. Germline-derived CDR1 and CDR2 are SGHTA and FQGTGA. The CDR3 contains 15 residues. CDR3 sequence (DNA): TGTGCCAGCAGCCAGACTAGCGGGAGTGGGTATGAGCAGTTCTTC. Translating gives CASSQTSGSGYEQFF.

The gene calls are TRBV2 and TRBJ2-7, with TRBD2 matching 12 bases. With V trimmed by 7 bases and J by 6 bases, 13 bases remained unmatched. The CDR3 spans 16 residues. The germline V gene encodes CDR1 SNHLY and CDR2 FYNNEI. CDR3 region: CASTPTRLAGVSEQYF. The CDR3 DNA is TGTGCCAGCACTCCGACCCGACTAGCGGGAGTTTCCGAGCAGTACTTC.

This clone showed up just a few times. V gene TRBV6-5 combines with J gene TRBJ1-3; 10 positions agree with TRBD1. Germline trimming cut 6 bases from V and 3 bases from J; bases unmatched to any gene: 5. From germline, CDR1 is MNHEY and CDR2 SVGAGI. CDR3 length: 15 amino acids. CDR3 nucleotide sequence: TGTGCCAGCAGAAGACAGGGGGCAGTTGGAAACACCATATATTTT. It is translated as CASRRQGAVGNTIYF.

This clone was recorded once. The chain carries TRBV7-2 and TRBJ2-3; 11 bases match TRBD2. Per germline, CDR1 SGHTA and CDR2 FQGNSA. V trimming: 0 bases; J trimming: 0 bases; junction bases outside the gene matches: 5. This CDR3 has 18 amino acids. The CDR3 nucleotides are TGTGCCAGCAGCTTAGCCGGGACTAGCGGAGGAAGCACAGATACGCAGTATTTT. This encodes CASSLAGTSGGSTDTQYF.

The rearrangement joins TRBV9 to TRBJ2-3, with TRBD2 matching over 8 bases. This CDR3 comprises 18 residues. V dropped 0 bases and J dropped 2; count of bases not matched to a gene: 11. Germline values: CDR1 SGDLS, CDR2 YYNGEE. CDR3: CASSVVGEVGRATDTQYF. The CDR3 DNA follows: TGTGCCAGCAGCGTAGTGGGGGAGGTCGGGAGGGCCACAGATACGCAGTATTTT.

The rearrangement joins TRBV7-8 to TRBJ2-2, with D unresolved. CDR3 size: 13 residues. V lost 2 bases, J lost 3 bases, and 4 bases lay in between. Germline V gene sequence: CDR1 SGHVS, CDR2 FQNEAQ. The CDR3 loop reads CASSLRDTGELFF. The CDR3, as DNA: TGTGCCAGCAGCTTACGGGACACCGGGGAGCTGTTTTTT.

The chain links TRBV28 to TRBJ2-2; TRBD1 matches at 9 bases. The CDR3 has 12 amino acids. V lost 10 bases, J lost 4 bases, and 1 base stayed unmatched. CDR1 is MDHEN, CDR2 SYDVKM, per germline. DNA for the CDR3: TGTGCCACGGACAGGGGCACCGGGGAGCTGTTTTTT. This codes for CATDRGTGELFF.

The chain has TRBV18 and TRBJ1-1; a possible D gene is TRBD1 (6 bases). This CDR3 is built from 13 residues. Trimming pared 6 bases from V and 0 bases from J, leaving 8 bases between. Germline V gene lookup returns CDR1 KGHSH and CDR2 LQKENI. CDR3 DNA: TGTGCCAGCTCCGGGGACATGAACACTGAAGCTTTCTTT. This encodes CASSGDMNTEAFF.

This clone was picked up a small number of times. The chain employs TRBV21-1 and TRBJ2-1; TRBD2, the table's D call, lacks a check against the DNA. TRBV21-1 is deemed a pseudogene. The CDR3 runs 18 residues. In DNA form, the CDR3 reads TGTGCCAGCAGCAGAGAGAAGGGGTCTAGCGGGCTAGACAATGAGCAGTTCTTC. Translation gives CASSREKGSSGLDNEQFF.

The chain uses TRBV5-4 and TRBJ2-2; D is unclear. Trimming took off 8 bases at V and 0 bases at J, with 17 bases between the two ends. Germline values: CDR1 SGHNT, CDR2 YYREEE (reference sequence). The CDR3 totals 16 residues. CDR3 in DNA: TGTGCCAGGTTTGTGGCGTGGGCCACGAACACCGGGGAGCTGTTTTTT. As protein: CARFVAWATNTGELFF.

The CDR3: CATSRERGSSYNEQFF. The CDR3 DNA is TGTGCCACCAGCAGAGAAAGGGGAAGCTCCTACAATGAGCAGTTCTTC. The V and J genes are TRBV15 and TRBJ2-1; D perhaps matches TRBD1 (5 bases). Trimming cost V 0 bases and J 0 bases, with 9 bases left between them. The CDR3 has 16 residues. Per germline, CDR1 LNHNV and CDR2 YYDKDF (reference sequence).

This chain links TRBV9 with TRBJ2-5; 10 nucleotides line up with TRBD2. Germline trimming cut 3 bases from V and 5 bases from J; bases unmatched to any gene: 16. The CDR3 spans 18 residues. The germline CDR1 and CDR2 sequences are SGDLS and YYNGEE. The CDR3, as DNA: TGTGCCAGCAGCGGAATACCGGGACTAGCGAATTACGGGGAGACCCAGTACTTC. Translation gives CASSGIPGLANYGETQYF. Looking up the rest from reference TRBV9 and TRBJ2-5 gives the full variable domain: DSGVTQTPKHLITATGQRVTLRCSPRSGDLSVYWYQQSLDQGLQFLIQYYNGEERAKGNILERFSAQQFPDLHSELNLSSLELGDSALYFCASSGIPGLANYGETQYFGPGTRLLVL.